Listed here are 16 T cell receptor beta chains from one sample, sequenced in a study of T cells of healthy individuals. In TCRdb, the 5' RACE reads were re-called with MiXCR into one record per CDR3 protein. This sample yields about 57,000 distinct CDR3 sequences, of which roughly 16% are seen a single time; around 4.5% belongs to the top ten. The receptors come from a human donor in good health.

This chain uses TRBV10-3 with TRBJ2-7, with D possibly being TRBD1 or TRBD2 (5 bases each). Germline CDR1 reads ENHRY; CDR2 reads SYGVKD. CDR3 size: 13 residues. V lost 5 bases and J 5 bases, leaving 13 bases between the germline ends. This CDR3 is CAISSWDPHEQYF. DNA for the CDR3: TGTGCCATCAGTAGTTGGGACCCCCACGAGCAGTACTTC.

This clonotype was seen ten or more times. CDR3 bases: TGTGCCAGCAGCTCGGACAGCGAGCAGTTCTTC. It is translated as CASSSDSEQFF. V and J are TRBV5-5 and TRBJ2-1; possible D gene TRBD1, 6 bases. V gave up 3 bases and J gave up 10 bases, with 8 bases separating them. The CDR3 has 11 amino acids. CDR1 and CDR2 (germline): SGHKS, YYEKEE (reference sequence). Drawing the rest from reference TRBV5-5 and TRBJ2-1, the complete variable domain is DAGVTQSPTHLIKTRGQQVTLRCSPISGHKSVSWYQQVLGQGPQFIFQYYEKEERGRGNFPDRFSARQFPNYSSELNVNALLLGDSALYLCASSSDSEQFFGPGTRLTVL.

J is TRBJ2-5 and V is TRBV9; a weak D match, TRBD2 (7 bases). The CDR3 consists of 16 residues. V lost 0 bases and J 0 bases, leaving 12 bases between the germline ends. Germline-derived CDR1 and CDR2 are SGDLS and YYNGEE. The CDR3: CASSVGGRGHQETQYF. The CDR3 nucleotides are TGTGCCAGCAGCGTAGGCGGGCGGGGGCACCAAGAGACCCAGTACTTC.

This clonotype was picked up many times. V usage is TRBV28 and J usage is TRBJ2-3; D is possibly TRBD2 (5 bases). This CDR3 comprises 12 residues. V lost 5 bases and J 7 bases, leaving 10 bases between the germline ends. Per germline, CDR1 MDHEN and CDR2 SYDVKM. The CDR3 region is CASSEDFNTQYF. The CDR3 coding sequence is TGTGCCAGCAGTGAGGACTTCAATACGCAGTATTTT.

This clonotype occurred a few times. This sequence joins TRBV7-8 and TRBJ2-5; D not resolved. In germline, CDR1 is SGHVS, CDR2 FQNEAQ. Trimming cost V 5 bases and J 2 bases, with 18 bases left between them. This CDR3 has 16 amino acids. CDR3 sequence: CASSETRHTTQETQYF. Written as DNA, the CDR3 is TGTGCCAGCAGCGAGACCCGGCACACTACACAAGAGACCCAGTACTTC.

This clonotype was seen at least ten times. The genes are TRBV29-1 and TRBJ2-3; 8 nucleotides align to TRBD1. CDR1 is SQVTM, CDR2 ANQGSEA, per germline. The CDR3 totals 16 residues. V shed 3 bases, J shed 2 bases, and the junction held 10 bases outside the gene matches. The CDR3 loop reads CSVDPRGQAHTDTQYF. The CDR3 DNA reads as TGCAGCGTTGACCCCCGGGGACAGGCCCACACAGATACGCAGTATTTT.

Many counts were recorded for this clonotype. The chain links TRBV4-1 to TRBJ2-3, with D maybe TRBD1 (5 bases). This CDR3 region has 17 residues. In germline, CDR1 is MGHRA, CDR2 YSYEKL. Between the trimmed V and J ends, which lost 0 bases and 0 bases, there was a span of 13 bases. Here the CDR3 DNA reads TGCGCCAGCAGCCAAGATATAGGGGCAGCCAGCACAGATACGCAGTATTTT. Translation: CASSQDIGAASTDTQYF.

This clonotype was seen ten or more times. The chain's CDR3 is CASSQDPGEAFF. The CDR3 nucleotides are TGTGCCAGCAGCCAAGATCCAGGGGAAGCTTTCTTT. V usage is TRBV3-1 and J usage is TRBJ1-1; D may be TRBD1 (5 bases). This CDR3 spans 12 amino acids. Trimming left V 0 bases short and J 8 bases short, with 7 bases between. Germline CDR1 is LGHDT and CDR2 is YNNKEL (reference sequence).

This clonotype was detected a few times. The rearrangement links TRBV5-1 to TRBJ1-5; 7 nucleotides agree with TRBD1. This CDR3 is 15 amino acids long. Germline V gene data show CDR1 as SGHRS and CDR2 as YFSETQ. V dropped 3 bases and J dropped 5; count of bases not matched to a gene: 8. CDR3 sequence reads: CASSSRGGADQPQHF. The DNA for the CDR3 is TGCGCCAGCAGCTCCAGAGGGGGCGCGGATCAGCCCCAGCATTTT.

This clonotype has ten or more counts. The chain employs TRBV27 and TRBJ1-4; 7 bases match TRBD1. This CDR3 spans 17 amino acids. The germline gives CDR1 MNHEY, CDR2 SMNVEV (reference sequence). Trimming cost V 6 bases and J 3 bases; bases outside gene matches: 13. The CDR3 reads CASSRSSRQGPNEKLFF. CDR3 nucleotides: TGTGCCAGCAGCCGATCCTCCCGACAGGGCCCTAATGAAAAACTGTTTTTT.

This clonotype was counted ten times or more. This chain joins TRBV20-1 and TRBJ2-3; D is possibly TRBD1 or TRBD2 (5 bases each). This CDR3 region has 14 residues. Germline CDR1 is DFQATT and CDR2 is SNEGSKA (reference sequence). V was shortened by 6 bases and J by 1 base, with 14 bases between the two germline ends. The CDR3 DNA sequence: TGCAGTGCCGGGGCTAGCATTGGCACAGATACGCAGTATTTT. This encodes CSAGASIGTDTQYF.

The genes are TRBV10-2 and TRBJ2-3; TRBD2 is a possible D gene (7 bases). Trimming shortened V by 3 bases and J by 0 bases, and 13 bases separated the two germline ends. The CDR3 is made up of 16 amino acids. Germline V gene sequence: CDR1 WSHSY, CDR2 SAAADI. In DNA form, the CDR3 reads TGCGCCAGCAGTGACCCGGCGGGGGCTAGCACAGATACGCAGTATTTT. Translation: CASSDPAGASTDTQYF.

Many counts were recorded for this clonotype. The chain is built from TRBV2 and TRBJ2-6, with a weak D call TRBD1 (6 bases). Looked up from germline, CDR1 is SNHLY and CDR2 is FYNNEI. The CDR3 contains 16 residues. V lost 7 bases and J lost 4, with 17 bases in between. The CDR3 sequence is CASKTGYALGANVLTF. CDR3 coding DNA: TGTGCCAGCAAAACAGGGTACGCTCTGGGGGCCAACGTCCTGACTTTC.

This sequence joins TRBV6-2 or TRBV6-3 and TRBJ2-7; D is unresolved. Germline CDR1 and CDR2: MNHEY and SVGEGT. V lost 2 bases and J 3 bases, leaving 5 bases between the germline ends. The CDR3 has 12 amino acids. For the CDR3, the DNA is TGTGCCAGCAGTTACACAAACTACGAGCAGTACTTC. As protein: CASSYTNYEQYF.

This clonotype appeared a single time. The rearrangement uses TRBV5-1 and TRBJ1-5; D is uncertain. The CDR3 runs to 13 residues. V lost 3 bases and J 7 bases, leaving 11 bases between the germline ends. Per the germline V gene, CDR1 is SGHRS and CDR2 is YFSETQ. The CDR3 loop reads CASSSRVGQPQHF. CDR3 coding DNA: TGCGCCAGCAGCTCCCGAGTGGGCCAGCCCCAGCATTTT. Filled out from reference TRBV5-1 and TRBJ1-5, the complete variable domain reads KAGVTQTPRYLIKTRGQQVTLSCSPISGHRSVSWYQQTPGQGLQFLFEYFSETQRNKGNFPGRFSGRQFSNSRSEMNVSTLELGDSALYLCASSSRVGQPQHFGDGTRLSIL.

CDR3 sequence reads: CSARDLGLTDDEQFF. CDR3 sequence (DNA): TGCAGTGCTAGAGACCTCGGACTAACGGATGATGAGCAGTTCTTC. The chain carries TRBV20-1 and TRBJ2-1, with D possibly matching TRBD2 (6 bases). The length of the CDR3 is 15 residues. Trimming shortened V by 0 bases and J by 8 bases, and 17 bases separated the two germline ends. Germline V lookup: CDR1 DFQATT, CDR2 SNEGSKA (reference sequence).